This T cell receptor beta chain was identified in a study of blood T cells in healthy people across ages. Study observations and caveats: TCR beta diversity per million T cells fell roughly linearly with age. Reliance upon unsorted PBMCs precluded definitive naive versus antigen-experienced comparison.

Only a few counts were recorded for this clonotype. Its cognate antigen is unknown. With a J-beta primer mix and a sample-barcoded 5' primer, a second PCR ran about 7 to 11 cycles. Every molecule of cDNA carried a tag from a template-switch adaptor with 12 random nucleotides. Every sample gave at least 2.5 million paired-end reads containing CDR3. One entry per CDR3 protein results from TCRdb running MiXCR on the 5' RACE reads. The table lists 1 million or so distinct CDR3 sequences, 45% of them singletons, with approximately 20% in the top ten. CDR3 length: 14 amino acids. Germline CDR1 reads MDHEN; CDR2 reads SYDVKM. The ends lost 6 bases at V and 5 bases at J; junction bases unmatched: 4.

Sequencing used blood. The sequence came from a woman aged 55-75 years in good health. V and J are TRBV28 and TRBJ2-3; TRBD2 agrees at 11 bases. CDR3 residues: CASSRSGRGDTQYF. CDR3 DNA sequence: TGTGCCAGCAGCCGTAGCGGGAGGGGAGATACGCAGTATTTT.